Listed here are 20 T cell receptor beta chains from one sample, sequenced in a study of T cell repertoires in ileal Crohn's disease. As to time point: neoterminal ileum biopsy at postoperative endoscopy, about 6 months after surgery. Assay: immunoSEQ multiplex PCR; the TCRdb copy retains only in-frame clones and omits some. The sample consists of about 13,000 clones, around 69% of them appearing once. The sample taken for sequencing was ileal tissue. The receptors were gathered from an adult with Crohn's disease.

The gene calls are TRBV11-2 and TRBJ1-2; maybe TRBD1 (5 bases). The CDR3 consists of 16 residues. Per germline, CDR1 SGHAT and CDR2 FQNNGV. V dropped 1 base and J dropped 0 bases, with 12 bases sitting between them. In DNA, the CDR3 is TGTGCCAGCAGCTTAGTTTTAGGGGCAGCTAACTATGGCTACACCTTC. Translated, it gives CASSLVLGAANYGYTF.

This chain joins TRBV18 and TRBJ1-1; D is unresolved. Germline V lookup: CDR1 KGHSH, CDR2 LQKENI. The CDR3 length is 12 residues. With 5 bases removed from V and 3 bases from J, the gap between germline ends came to 7 bases. Here the CDR3 DNA reads TGTGCCAGCTCAATTACGGACACTGAAGCTTTCTTT. Its protein product is CASSITDTEAFF.

By share of the sample, this clone is medium-sized (0.01 to 0.1%). The chain is built from TRBV10-3 and TRBJ1-6; D is unclear. Trimming shortened V by 5 bases and J by 5 bases, and 19 bases separated the two germline ends. CDR1 ENHRY and CDR2 SYGVKD come from the germline V gene. CDR3 size: 17 residues. The DNA for the CDR3 is TGTGCCATCAGTAACCAAGACCACTTCGGGGATAATTCACCCCTCCACTTT. Translating gives CAISNQDHFGDNSPLHF.

The gene calls are TRBV7-8 and TRBJ2-2, with a tentative D call TRBD1 (6 bases). Germline CDR1 SGHVS, CDR2 FQNEAQ. The CDR3 has 16 residues. V shed 2 bases and J shed 7 bases, with 17 bases lying between them. The CDR3 loop is CASSLMPGDSGGELFF. The CDR3 nucleotides read TGTGCCAGCAGCTTAATGCCAGGGGATAGTGGCGGGGAGCTGTTTTTT. Supplemented by reference TRBV7-8 and TRBJ2-2, the full variable domain reads GAGVSQSPRYKVAKRGQDVALRCDPISGHVSLFWYQQALGQGPEFLTYFQNEAQLDKSGLPSDRFFAERPEGSVSTLKIQRTQQEDSAVYLCASSLMPGDSGGELFFGEGSRLTVL.

J is TRBJ2-7 and V is TRBV7-9; D remains ambiguous. Germline V gene sequence: CDR1 SEHNR, CDR2 FQNEAQ (reference sequence). This CDR3 has 15 residues. The V end was cut by 1 base, the J end by 1 base, with 11 bases between. CDR3 coding DNA: TGTGCCAGCAGCTTAGTATTAGGACGTTCCTACGAGCAGTACTTC. It encodes CASSLVLGRSYEQYF.

This rearrangement joins TRBV21-1 to TRBJ2-7; the table's D call, TRBD1, was not checked against the DNA. TRBV21-1 is labeled a pseudogene. The CDR3 sequence is 17 residues long. The CDR3 DNA reads as TGTGCCAGCAGCAAAGCGCGCGGACAGGCGCGGGCCTACGAGCAGTATTTC. Protein: CASSKARGQARAYEQYF.

The CDR3 DNA reads TGTGCCAGTAGTAGGCGGCCTGGCACAGATACGCAGTATTTT. It is translated as CASSRRPGTDTQYF. This rearrangement joins TRBV19 to TRBJ2-3; the D is unclear. The germline CDR1 and CDR2 sequences are LNHDA and SQIVND (reference sequence). Trimming cost V 4 bases and J 1 base, with 9 bases left between them. The CDR3 contains 14 residues.

The gene calls are TRBV15 and TRBJ2-5, with 7 bases fitting TRBD1. The CDR3 consists of 14 residues. The ends lost 8 bases at V and 2 bases at J; junction bases unmatched: 8. Germline assignment: CDR1 LNHNV and CDR2 YYDKDF (reference sequence). The chain's CDR3 is CATGMPGQQETQYF. For the CDR3, the DNA is TGTGCCACCGGCATGCCGGGACAGCAAGAGACCCAGTACTTC.

The chain employs TRBV6-6 and TRBJ2-7, with D maybe TRBD2 (6 bases). Germline V gene data show CDR1 as MNHNY and CDR2 as SVGAGI (reference sequence). The CDR3 extends over 14 amino acids. Trimming left V 8 bases short and J 6 bases short, with 20 bases between. CDR3 in amino acids: CASGLQSTYGEQYF. CDR3 DNA: TGTGCCAGCGGACTACAGAGTACCTACGGCGAGCAGTACTTC.

This sequence joins TRBV6-5 and TRBJ2-7; D call uncertain. This CDR3 is 12 amino acids long. The V end was cut by 8 bases, the J end by 6 bases, with 14 bases between. Germline CDR1 reads MNHEY; CDR2 reads SVGAGI. CDR3 DNA: TGTGCCAGCCGAAGAGAAAAGGGCGAGCAGTACTTC. This translates into CASRREKGEQYF.

CDR3 loop: CASSAGQTVYEQYF. CDR3 DNA sequence: TGCGCCAGCAGCGCGGGACAGACAGTCTACGAGCAGTACTTC. The chain recombines TRBV10-1 with TRBJ2-7; possibly TRBD1 for D (7 bases). Per the germline V gene, CDR1 is WNHNN and CDR2 is SYGVQD (reference sequence). The CDR3 runs 14 residues. V lost 6 bases and J lost 3, with 15 bases in between.

The chain is built from TRBV19 and TRBJ2-1, with D possibly matching TRBD1 (6 bases). CDR3 length: 14 amino acids. The germline gives CDR1 LNHDA, CDR2 SQIVND (reference sequence). Trimming removed 5 bases from V and 6 bases from J, with 14 bases in between. CDR3 DNA sequence: TGTGCCAGTAGTGCACAGGGTAGGGTCAATGAGCAGTTCTTC. Protein: CASSAQGRVNEQFF.

The chain has TRBV7-9 and TRBJ1-2; a possible D gene is TRBD1 (5 bases). Trimming left V 3 bases short and J 13 bases short, with 18 bases between. CDR1 is SEHNR and CDR2 is FQNEAQ in the germline V gene (reference sequence). There are 13 residues in the CDR3. CDR3 bases: TGTGCCAGCAGCTTTAGGGACGGAACTCTATTCACCTTC. Translation: CASSFRDGTLFTF.

V usage is TRBV23-1 and J usage is TRBJ2-7, with a possible D match to TRBD1 (5 bases). TRBV23-1 counts as an open reading frame of uncertain function. Trimming left V 7 bases short and J 3 bases short, with 25 bases between. This CDR3 spans 17 amino acids. The CDR3 DNA reads as TGCGCCAGCACCCCGAAGTATAGGCCAGGGAATTTCTACGAGCAGTACTTC. This sequence encodes CASTPKYRPGNFYEQYF.

The chain combines TRBV7-9 with TRBJ1-2, with D maybe TRBD1 (6 bases). This CDR3 has 15 residues. Germline V lookup: CDR1 SEHNR, CDR2 FQNEAQ (reference sequence). V lost 5 bases, J lost 4 bases, and 17 bases lay in between. CDR3 amino acids: CASSPGQQPLYGYTF. CDR3 nucleotide sequence: TGTGCCAGCAGCCCCGGACAGCAACCCCTCTATGGCTACACCTTC.

The J gene is TRBJ2-7, the V gene TRBV9, with unresolved D. The CDR3 is 14 residues long. The germline V and J ends were trimmed by 5 bases and 2 bases, with 14 bases remaining between them. Germline V gene sequence: CDR1 SGDLS, CDR2 YYNGEE. CDR3 sequence (DNA): TGTGCCAGCAGTCCCACGGAGAAGACCTACGAGCAGTACTTC. It encodes CASSPTEKTYEQYF.

The gene calls are TRBV10-2 and TRBJ1-1, with a possible D match to TRBD1 (5 bases). CDR1 is WSHSY, CDR2 SAAADI, per germline. This CDR3 comprises 13 residues. V lost 4 bases and J 6 bases, leaving 12 bases between the germline ends. DNA for the CDR3: TGCGCCAGCAGTGCAGGGTTTGGGGCTGAAGCTTTCTTT. Translation: CASSAGFGAEAFF.

This rearrangement joins TRBV19 to TRBJ2-2; TRBD1 matches 11 bases. CDR3 length: 14 amino acids. Looked up from germline, CDR1 is LNHDA and CDR2 is SQIVND (reference sequence). Losses at the gene ends were 7 bases for V and 7 bases for J; bases not matched to a gene: 5. The CDR3 loop is CASTRTGGNGELFF. As DNA, the CDR3 is TGTGCCAGTACCAGGACAGGGGGCAACGGGGAGCTGTTTTTT.

The chain carries TRBV6-5 and TRBJ1-2; D remains ambiguous. CDR3 length: 14 amino acids. Germline V gene lookup returns CDR1 MNHEY and CDR2 SVGAGI. V was pared by 5 bases and J by 4 bases, with 14 bases between. The CDR3 region is CASSKAVLGYGYTF. CDR3 bases: TGTGCCAGCAGTAAGGCAGTCTTAGGCTATGGCTACACCTTC.

J is TRBJ2-7 and V is TRBV5-1; 9 bases map to TRBD1. The junction had 4 bases not matched to a gene; V was cut back by 0 bases and J by 6 bases. Germline loops: CDR1 SGHRS, CDR2 YFSETQ. CDR3 length: 14 amino acids. The CDR3 coding sequence is TGCGCCAGCAGCTTGGGGGGGACAGGGTCCGAGCAGTACTTC. It encodes CASSLGGTGSEQYF. Full variable domain (outside the CDR3, taken from reference TRBV5-1 and TRBJ2-7): KAGVTQTPRYLIKTRGQQVTLSCSPISGHRSVSWYQQTPGQGLQFLFEYFSETQRNKGNFPGRFSGRQFSNSRSEMNVSTLELGDSALYLCASSLGGTGSEQYFGPGTRLTVT.